These T cell receptor beta chains were read from a single sample in a study of T cell changes during pregnancy in multiple sclerosis. Libraries were prepared by immunoSEQ multiplex PCR; TCRdb keeps only in-frame clonotypes and omits some of them. The table has some 99,000 clones, around 92% seen once. Specimen: peripheral blood, collected after pregnancy. The receptors shown here come from a female donor in good health, enrolled as a control in a pregnancy study. The CDR3 runs from the conserved cysteine through the conserved F or W. The order of the fields is clone size, D gene, J gene, V gene, CDR3 DNA, CDR3 protein. D genes are given only for firm matches. Only some rows state a clone size, as once, few, many or a class for expanded clones.

. . TRBJ1-1 TRBV6-5 TGTGCCAGCAGTTGGACAACAGGGAACACTGAAGCTTTCTTT CASSWTTGNTEAFF
. . TRBJ2-1 TRBV19 TGTGCCAGTTCGGCGGGGTTAAGCAATGAGCAGTTCTTC CASSAGLSNEQFF
. . TRBJ2-7 TRBV11-3 TGTGCCAGCAGCTTAAGGTGGAGTGACGAGCAGTACTTC CASSLRWSDEQYF
. TRBD2 TRBJ2-1 TRBV4-1 TGCGCCAGCAGCCAAGTCCCCGGACTAGCGGGGGGGAACAATGAGCAGTTCTTC CASSQVPGLAGGNNEQFF
. . TRBJ1-6 TRBV27 TGTGCCAGCAGTACTGACCGGGGGGGGCTGCGAAATTCACCCCTCCACTTT CASSTDRGGLRNSPLHF
few . TRBJ2-3 TRBV5-3 TGTGCCAGAAGCTTGGGACAGGGCACAGATACGCAGTATTTT CARSLGQGTDTQYF
. TRBD1 TRBJ1-2 TRBV13 TGTGCCAGCAGCCTCGGGACGGGGACAGGGGGTCTCCATGGCTACACCTTC CASSLGTGTGGLHGYTF
. . TRBJ1-1 TRBV7-8 TGTGCCAGCAGCTTAGAGAGGCAGGGCATGAACACTGAAGCTTTCTTT CASSLERQGMNTEAFF
. TRBD2 TRBJ2-7 TRBV19 TGTGCCAGCGCACTAGCGGACTCTTCCTACGAGCAGTACTTC CASALADSSYEQYF
. . TRBJ2-2 TRBV11-2 TGTGCCAGCAGCCTACCTACCCTCCGACTAGTGGCCGGGGAGCTGTTTTTT CASSLPTLRLVAGELFF
. . TRBJ2-2 TRBV9 TGTGCCAGCAGCTCCGGGGGAAACACCGGGGAGCTGTTTTTT CASSSGGNTGELFF
. TRBD1 TRBJ1-2 TRBV28 TGTGCCAGCAGTTTTGCGGGGACAGGGGGCCTTATCTATGGCTACACCTTC CASSFAGTGGLIYGYTF
. TRBD2 TRBJ2-1 TRBV4-1 TGCGCCAGCAGGGAGGGATCACTAGCGGATGACAATGAGCAGTTCTTC CASREGSLADDNEQFF
. TRBD1 TRBJ1-2 TRBV9 TGTGCCAGCAGCGTGGGACAGAGCTATGGCTACACCTTC CASSVGQSYGYTF
. TRBD2 TRBJ2-1 TRBV9 TGTGCCAGCAGCCCTAAGACTAGCGGGCCCCCCGAGCAGTTCTTC CASSPKTSGPPEQFF
. TRBD2 TRBJ2-1 TRBV6-1 TGTGCCAGTCGGACTAGCGGGGGGGCGGGGAATGAGCAGTTCTTC CASRTSGGAGNEQFF
. TRBD1 TRBJ1-1 TRBV29-1 TGCAGCGTTGAGTCCTACAGGGGTCCCATGAACACTGAAGCTTTCTTT CSVESYRGPMNTEAFF
. TRBD1 TRBJ1-5 TRBV13 TGTGCCAGCAGCTGGAGGACAGGGGGCGGCAATCAGCCCCAGCATTTT CASSWRTGGGNQPQHF
. . TRBJ1-4 TRBV30 TGTGCCTGGAGTCCCCCAGAATACCTAGGTGAAAAACTGTTTTTT CAWSPPEYLGEKLFF
. TRBD1 TRBJ1-2 TRBV28 TGTGCCAGCAGTATGCCGACAGGGGGCTATGGCTACACCTTC CASSMPTGGYGYTF
. . TRBJ2-3 TRBV5-6 TGTGCCAGCAGATACGAGACGAGGAGGGCCACAGATACGCAGTATTTT CASRYETRRATDTQYF
few . TRBJ2-2 TRBV5-4 TGTGCCAGCAGCTTCATGTCCACCGGGGAGCTGTTTTTT CASSFMSTGELFF
once . TRBJ2-1 TRBV10-3 TGTGCCATCAGGGGGGTGTGGGGGCCGAATGAGCAGTTCTTC CAIRGVWGPNEQFF
. TRBD2 TRBJ2-1 TRBV29-1 TGCAGCGTTGCGCGGGAGGGGGATGAGCAGTTCTTC CSVAREGDEQFF
. . TRBJ2-7 TRBV30 TGTGCCTGTCTTCACCAGGTAGGGGGAAACGAGCAGTACTTC CACLHQVGGNEQYF